This T cell receptor (beta chain) was captured by sequencing in a study of blood T cell repertoires in COVID-19. The wider study: The analysed material was cDNA or gDNA that came from T cells, B-cell-depleted T cells, or PBMCs.

This clone was observed a single time. In the source study's methods: Amplification with reference gene primers provided the estimates of nucleated cell counts. This table comes from immunoSEQ multiplex PCR, and its TCRdb copy is limited to in-frame clones, with some not included. That table furnishes V, J and clone size, whereas the DNA furnished D and trimming. This sample has approximately 150,000 clones; 87% occur once, and the top ten carry less than 5%. This CDR3 has 17 amino acids. Germline lookup yields CDR1 SGHAT and CDR2 FQNNGV. V dropped 0 bases and J dropped 8; count of bases not matched to a gene: 13.

Sequences were obtained from peripheral blood. This sequence was found in a woman aged 55-69 years who had recovered from COVID-19. This chain connects TRBV11-2 to TRBJ1-2; 9 positions agree with TRBD1. Written as DNA, the CDR3 is TGTGCCAGCAGCTTAGATAACTTCCCGGGACAGGGAGGCGGCTACACCTTC. Translation gives CASSLDNFPGQGGGYTF. Full variable domain (remainder filled in from reference TRBV11-2 and TRBJ1-2): EAGVAQSPRYKIIEKRQSVAFWCNPISGHATLYWYQQILGQGPKLLIQFQNNGVVDDSQLPKDRFSAERLKGVDSTLKIQPAKLEDSAVYLCASSLDNFPGQGGGYTFGSGTRLTVV.